This T cell receptor beta chain is from a study of CD8 T cells in ankylosing spondylitis. Study findings and constraints: Matched synovial fluid from ankylosing spondylitis patients was reported to be enriched for disease-linked clones. What seemed typical of ankylosing spondylitis blood was a TCR beta motif built from about 8 highly homologous variants.

The authors made TCR beta libraries by quantitative 5'-RACE with molecular barcodes. TCRdb reprocessed the 5' RACE reads via MiXCR and lists one record per CDR3 protein. The sample lists 37,000 or so distinct CDR3 sequences, approximately 15% occurring once. V dropped 3 bases and J dropped 2; count of bases not matched to a gene: 3. The CDR3 totals 17 residues. Germline-derived CDR1 and CDR2 are MDHEN and SYDVKM. Comment on this clonotype: Its target is not known.

This sequence was found in a male donor with ankylosing spondylitis or in good health (not recorded which). The V call is TRBV28, the J call TRBJ2-1; 14 bases match TRBD2. Sequences were obtained from blood. Here the CDR3 DNA reads TGTGCCAGCAGTTTTGGGACTAGCGGGGGTCCCTACAATGAGCAGTTCTTC. The encoded protein is CASSFGTSGGPYNEQFF.